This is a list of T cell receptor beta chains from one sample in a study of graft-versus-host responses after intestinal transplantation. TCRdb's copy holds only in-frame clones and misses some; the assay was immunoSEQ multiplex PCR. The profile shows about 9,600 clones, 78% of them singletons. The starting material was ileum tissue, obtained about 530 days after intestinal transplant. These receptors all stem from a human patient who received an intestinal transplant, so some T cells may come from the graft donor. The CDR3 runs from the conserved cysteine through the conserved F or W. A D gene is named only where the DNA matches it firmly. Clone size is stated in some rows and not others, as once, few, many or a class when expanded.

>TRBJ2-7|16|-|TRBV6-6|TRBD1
TGTGCCAGCAGTTACTGGACCGGGACAGGGTTCTACGAGCAGTACTTC
CASSYWTGTGFYEQYF
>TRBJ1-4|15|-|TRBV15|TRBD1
TGTGCCACCAGCCACCGCGGGACAGGGGTAGAAAAACTGTTTTTT
CATSHRGTGVEKLFF
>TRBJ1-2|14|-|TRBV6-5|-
TGTGCCAGCAGTTACAGGGGGTCAGTCAGTGGCTACACCTTC
CASSYRGSVSGYTF
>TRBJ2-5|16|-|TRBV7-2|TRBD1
TGTGCCAGCAGATCACCAACAGGGGCCTCTCCCTTAGAGCAGTACTTC
CASRSPTGASPLEQYF
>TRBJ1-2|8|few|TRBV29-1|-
TGCAGCGTTGATGGCTACACCTTC
CSVDGYTF
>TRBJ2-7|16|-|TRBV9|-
TGTGCCAGCAGCGTAGGTATGGTTGAACAGACCTACGAGCAGTACTTC
CASSVGMVEQTYEQYF
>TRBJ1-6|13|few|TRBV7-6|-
TGTGCCAGCAGCTTAGACGCCGGTTCACCCCTCCACTTT
CASSLDAGSPLHF
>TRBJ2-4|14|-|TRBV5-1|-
TGCGCCAGCAGAATGGAAGAAGCCAAAAACATTCAGTACTTC
CASRMEEAKNIQYF
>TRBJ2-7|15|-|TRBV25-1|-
TGTGCCAGCAGTGAATTTTGGGCGGCTGACTACGAGCAGTACTTC
CASSEFWAADYEQYF
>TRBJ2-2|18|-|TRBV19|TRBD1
TGTGCCAGTAGTATAGATCGAGGGACAGGGGAGATCGGCGGGGAGCTGTTTTTT
CASSIDRGTGEIGGELFF
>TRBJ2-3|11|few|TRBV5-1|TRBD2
TGCGCCAGCAGCCGGGGGGGTACGCAGTATTTT
CASSRGGTQYF
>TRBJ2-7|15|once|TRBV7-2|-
TGTGCCAGCAGCCCTGTTACGGGGGCGTCCTACGAGCAGTACTTC
CASSPVTGASYEQYF
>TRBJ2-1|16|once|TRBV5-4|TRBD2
TGTGCCAGCACCCGGGAAGCGGGAGGTTCCTACAATGAGCAGTTCTTC
CASTREAGGSYNEQFF
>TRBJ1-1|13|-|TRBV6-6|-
TGTGCCAGCAGTCACGGGTTGGTCACTGAAGCTTTCTTT
CASSHGLVTEAFF
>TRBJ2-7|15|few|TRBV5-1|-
TGCGCCAGCAGCAGGGTCCACAGGGCCCCCTACGAGCAGTACTTC
CASSRVHRAPYEQYF
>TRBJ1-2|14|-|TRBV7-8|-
TGTGCCAGCAGCCTAGTGGCAGGGAGGGATGGCTACACCTTC
CASSLVAGRDGYTF
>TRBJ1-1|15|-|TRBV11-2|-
TGTGCCAGCAGCTTGCTCAGGGTTTTGGACACTGAAGCTTTCTTT
CASSLLRVLDTEAFF
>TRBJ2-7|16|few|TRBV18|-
TGTGCCAGCTCACCACCGAAAAAGGCGGGCACGTACGAGCAGTACTTC
CASSPPKKAGTYEQYF
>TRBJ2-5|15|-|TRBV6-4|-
TGTGCCAGCAGTGAATCGTTAGGTGGGGGGACCACCCAGTACTTC
CASSESLGGGTTQYF
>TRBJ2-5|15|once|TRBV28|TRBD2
TGTGCCAGCAGTTTTGCGGGGGGGGTCCAAGAGACCCAGTACTTC
CASSFAGGVQETQYF
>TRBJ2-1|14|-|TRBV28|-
TGTGCCAGCAGTTACCGTACAGGGACGAATGAGCAGTTCTTC
CASSYRTGTNEQFF
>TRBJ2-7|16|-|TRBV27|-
TGTGCCAGCAGTCCCTCGTTGTATGGATTTCCCTACGAGCAGTACTTC
CASSPSLYGFPYEQYF
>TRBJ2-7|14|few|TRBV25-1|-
TGTGCCAGCAGTGAATGGTGCTGTTCCTACGAGCAGTACTTC
CASSEWCCSYEQYF
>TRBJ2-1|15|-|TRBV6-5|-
TGTGCCAGCAGTTCCTTTGGGGGCAGAAAGAATGAGCAGTTCTTC
CASSSFGGRKNEQFF
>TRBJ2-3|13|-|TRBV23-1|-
TGCGCCAGCAGTCAAAGGGGAACAGATACGCAGTATTTT
CASSQRGTDTQYF
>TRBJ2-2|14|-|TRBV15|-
TGTGCCACCAGCTGGTCAACTAACACCGGGGAGCTGTTTTTT
CATSWSTNTGELFF
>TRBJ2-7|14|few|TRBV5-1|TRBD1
TGCGCCAGCAATCGGGACAGTCCTGCCTACGAGCAGTACTTC
CASNRDSPAYEQYF
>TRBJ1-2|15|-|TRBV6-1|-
TGTGCCAGCAGTGTAGACACCTTTGGCAACTATGGCTACACCTTC
CASSVDTFGNYGYTF
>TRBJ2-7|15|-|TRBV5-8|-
TGTGCCAGCAGCTTCCTTGGACACGGTCAGGACGAGCAGTACTTC
CASSFLGHGQDEQYF
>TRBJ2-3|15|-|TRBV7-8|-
TGTGCCAGCAGCTTAGTTGGCGGATACACAGATACGCAGTATTTT
CASSLVGGYTDTQYF
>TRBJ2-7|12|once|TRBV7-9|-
TGTGCCAGCAGCTTAGGGGCCTACGAGCAGTACTTC
CASSLGAYEQYF
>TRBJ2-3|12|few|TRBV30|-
TGTGCCTGGACAGTCCTCACAGATACGCAGTATTTT
CAWTVLTDTQYF
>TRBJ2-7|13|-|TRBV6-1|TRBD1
TGTGCCAGCAGCCCCAGGGGGCCCTACGAGCAGTACTTC
CASSPRGPYEQYF
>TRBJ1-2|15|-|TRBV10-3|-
TGTGCCATCAGTGAAGGGTTCAGGGCTAACTATGGCTACACCTTC
CAISEGFRANYGYTF
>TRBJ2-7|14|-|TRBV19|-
TGTGCCAGTATACGGGGCAGGCTTTCCTACGAGCAGTACTTC
CASIRGRLSYEQYF
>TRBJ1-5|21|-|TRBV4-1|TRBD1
TGCGCCAGCAGCCAAGGCCGGACAGGGGATCCCCTCGTCCCTAGCAATCAGCCCCAGCATTTT
CASSQGRTGDPLVPSNQPQHF
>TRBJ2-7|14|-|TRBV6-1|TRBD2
TGTGCCAGTACCGGGACTAGCGAGTTCTACGAGCAGTACTTC
CASTGTSEFYEQYF
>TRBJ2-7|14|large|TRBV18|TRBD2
TGTGCCAGCTCACCAAGACTAGCGGACTACGAGCAGTACTTC
CASSPRLADYEQYF
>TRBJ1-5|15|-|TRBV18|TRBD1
TGTGCCAGCTCACCGAGCGGGACAGACAATCGGCCCCAGCATTTT
CASSPSGTDNRPQHF
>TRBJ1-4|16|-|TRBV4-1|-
TGCGCCAGCAGCCAAGAACCAAGAGGGCCTAATGAAAAACTGTTTTTT
CASSQEPRGPNEKLFF
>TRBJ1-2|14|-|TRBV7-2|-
TGTGCCAGCAGCTTACCCTACAGCTTCTATGGCTACACCTTC
CASSLPYSFYGYTF
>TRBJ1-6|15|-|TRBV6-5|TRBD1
TGTGCCAGCAGGGAAAACGGACAGGGTGGTTCACCCCTCCACTTT
CASRENGQGGSPLHF
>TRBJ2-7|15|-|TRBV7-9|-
TGTGCCAGCAGCCGCGAGACAGCGATACCCTACGAGCAGTACTTC
CASSRETAIPYEQYF
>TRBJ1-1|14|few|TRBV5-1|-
TGCGCCAGCACGACGGCAGGGCTGAACACTGAAGCTTTCTTT
CASTTAGLNTEAFF
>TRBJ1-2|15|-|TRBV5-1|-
TGCGCCAGCAGCTTGGATGACCGCCGAAACTATGGCTACACCTTC
CASSLDDRRNYGYTF
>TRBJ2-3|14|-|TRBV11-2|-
TGTGCCAGCAGCTTAACCCACAGCACAGATACGCAGTATTTT
CASSLTHSTDTQYF
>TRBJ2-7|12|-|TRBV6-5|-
TGTGCCGCAGGGAAATCAACCTACGAGCAGTACTTC
CAAGKSTYEQYF
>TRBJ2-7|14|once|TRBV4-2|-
TGTGCCAGCAGCCAAGACATCGTCGCCTACGAGCAGTACTTC
CASSQDIVAYEQYF
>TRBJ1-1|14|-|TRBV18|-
TGTGCCGGTGCCGAGGACAACATGAACACTGAAGCTTTCTTT
CAGAEDNMNTEAFF
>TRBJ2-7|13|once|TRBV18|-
TGTGCCAGCTCACCAACACAGCACTACGAGCAGTACTTC
CASSPTQHYEQYF
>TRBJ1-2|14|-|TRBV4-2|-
TGTGCCAGCAGCCAAGTCGATTCAGGGGTCGGCTACACCTTC
CASSQVDSGVGYTF
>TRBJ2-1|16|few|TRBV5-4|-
TGTGCCAGCAGCCCGAGAACAGGCCCCCCCTACAATGAGCAGTTCTTC
CASSPRTGPPYNEQFF
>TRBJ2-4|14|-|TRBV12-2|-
TGTGCAAGTCGCGTGGGACAGAGCAAAAACATTCAGTACTTC
CASRVGQSKNIQYF
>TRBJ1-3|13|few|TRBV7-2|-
TGTGCCAGCAGCGTTGGGTCTGCGAACACCATATATTTT
CASSVGSANTIYF
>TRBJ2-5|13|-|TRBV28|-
TGTGCCAGCAGTCCCGGTCCTGGGGGGACCCAGTACTTC
CASSPGPGGTQYF
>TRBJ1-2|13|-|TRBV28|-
TGTGCCAGCAGTATGGACACGAACTATGGCTACACCTTC
CASSMDTNYGYTF
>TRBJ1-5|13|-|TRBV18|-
TGTGCCAGCTCACCATATAGCAATCAGCCCCAGCATTTT
CASSPYSNQPQHF
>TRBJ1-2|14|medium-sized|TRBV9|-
TGTGCCAGCAGCGCGAGGGACAAGAACTATGGCTACACCTTC
CASSARDKNYGYTF
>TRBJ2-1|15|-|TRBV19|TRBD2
TGTGCCAGTAGTACCCCGGGAGGGGCCTACAATGAGCAGTTCTTC
CASSTPGGAYNEQFF
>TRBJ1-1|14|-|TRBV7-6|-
TGTGCCAGCAGCTTAGCGTCCCTGAACACTGAAGCTTTCTTT
CASSLASLNTEAFF